The 25 T cell receptor beta chains in this list originate from one sample, sequenced in a study of blood T cells in healthy people across ages. The authors ran a second PCR of roughly 6 to 12 cycles using a sample-barcoded 5' primer and a J-beta primer mix. TCRdb ran MiXCR on the 5' RACE reads and lists one entry per CDR3 protein. The sample lists over 1.5 million distinct CDR3 sequences; about 50% were seen once. Sequencing was performed on blood. The receptor source for this set is a woman in her 40s in good health.

This clonotype has a handful of counts. For the CDR3, the DNA is TGTGCCAGCAGTCCTGGAGGGACAATGACTGAAGCTTTCTTT. Translated: CASSPGGTMTEAFF. The chain joins TRBV27 to TRBJ1-1; perhaps TRBD1 as D (6 bases). Deletions cut 5 bases from V and 5 bases from J, with 15 bases between. From germline, CDR1 is MNHEY and CDR2 SMNVEV (reference sequence). The CDR3 is 14 amino acids.

The chain employs TRBV5-6 and TRBJ2-1; the match to TRBD2 covers 9 bases. V shed 7 bases and J 7 bases; nucleotides not matched to a gene: 12. Germline CDR1 and CDR2: SGHDT and YYEEEE. The CDR3 sequence is 15 residues long. CDR3 loop: CASLGERGAWNEQFF. In nucleotides, the CDR3 is TGTGCCAGCCTTGGAGAGCGGGGGGCCTGGAATGAGCAGTTCTTC.

This clonotype was found a few times. The gene calls are TRBV4-3 and TRBJ2-4; 12 bases agree with TRBD2. The J call is uncertain, as TRBJ2-7 better fits the DNA end. The CDR3 consists of 17 residues. The V gene's germline CDR1 is LGHNA and CDR2 YSLEER. CDR3 bases: TGCGCCAGCAGCCAAGATGGGGAGCTAGCGGGGGGGAACGAGCAGTACTTC. It is translated as CASSQDGELAGGNEQYF.

J is TRBJ2-5 and V is TRBV12-3 or TRBV12-4; D possibly uses TRBD1 or TRBD2 (5 bases each). Trimming took 6 bases from V and 5 from J, leaving 13 bases between them. The CDR3 length is 13 residues. This CDR3 reads CASSGTDGETQYF. Written as DNA, the CDR3 is TGTGCCAGCAGCGGGACGGACGGGGAGACCCAGTACTTC.

The CDR3 loop is CSASTPDYGYTF. The CDR3 nucleotides read TGCAGTGCTAGTACCCCGGACTATGGCTACACCTTC. V and J are TRBV20-1 and TRBJ1-2; D is unresolved. Germline V gene lookup returns CDR1 DFQATT and CDR2 SNEGSKA (reference sequence). CDR3 length: 12 residues. Trimming stripped 3 bases from V and 3 bases from J, with 8 bases between.

This clonotype was seen once. The chain links TRBV5-1 to TRBJ1-2; weak D call: TRBD1 (5 bases). CDR1 and CDR2 (germline): SGHRS, YFSETQ. The CDR3 runs to 14 residues. The V end was cut by 3 bases, the J end by 1 base, with 10 bases between. CDR3 in amino acids: CASSSSQGNYGYTF. The CDR3 DNA reads as TGCGCCAGCAGCTCGTCCCAGGGTAACTATGGCTACACCTTC.

This clonotype has a handful of counts. The rearrangement joins TRBV14 to TRBJ2-1; 7 positions match TRBD1. Germline CDR1 and CDR2: SGHDN and FVKESK. V was clipped by 4 bases and J by 7 bases; unmatched bases: 13. The CDR3 contains 16 residues. The chain's CDR3 is CASSLMGRGSLNEQFF. DNA of the CDR3: TGTGCCAGCAGCCTCATGGGCAGGGGGTCATTAAATGAGCAGTTCTTC.

The chain combines TRBV7-9 with TRBJ2-3; a possible D gene is TRBD2 (6 bases). This CDR3 has 16 amino acids. V lost 5 bases, J lost 6 bases, and 21 bases lay in between. Germline V gene data show CDR1 as SEHNR and CDR2 as FQNEAQ (reference sequence). CDR3 nucleotide sequence: TGTGCCAGCAGCAATCGCGGGGCGGGCCCGGCTGATACGCAGTATTTT. Its protein is CASSNRGAGPADTQYF.

This clonotype has more than one count but fewer than ten. This chain uses TRBV7-2 with TRBJ2-7, with 11 positions matching TRBD2. The trim removed 5 bases at V and 6 bases at J, leaving 6 bases unmatched. Looked up from germline, CDR1 is SGHTA and CDR2 is FQGNSA. CDR3 size: 14 residues. The CDR3 coding sequence is TGTGCCAGCAGCGCCCTAGCGGGAGGCGGCGAGCAGTACTTC. As protein: CASSALAGGGEQYF.

The rearrangement uses TRBV25-1 and TRBJ1-4; TRBD1 matches 10 bases. The V and J ends lost 3 bases and 8 bases, in that order; junction bases with no gene match: 3. The CDR3 is made up of 14 amino acids. Germline V gene lookup returns CDR1 MGHDK and CDR2 SYGVNS. CDR3 nucleotides: TGTGCCAGCAGTGAGTGGGACAGGGGAGAAAAACTGTTTTTT. It codes for CASSEWDRGEKLFF.

This rearrangement joins TRBV6-1 to TRBJ2-7, with 10 bases identical to TRBD1. TRBJ2-5 matches the DNA end more closely, so the J call is doubtful. This CDR3 spans 15 amino acids. CDR1 and CDR2 from the germline V gene are MNHNS and SASEGT. CDR3 DNA: TGTGCCAGCAGGGAGACAGGGGGCATGGGGGAGACCCAGTACTTC. As protein: CASRETGGMGETQYF.

The rearrangement uses TRBV20-1 and TRBJ2-5, with TRBD2 matching 7 bases. CDR3 length: 14 amino acids. The germline V gene encodes CDR1 DFQATT and CDR2 SNEGSKA (reference sequence). The CDR3 protein is CSQRPSGIQETQYF. The CDR3 DNA follows: TGCAGCCAAAGGCCTAGCGGAATCCAAGAGACCCAGTACTTC.

The CDR3 DNA reads TGTGCCAGCAGCTTAGGAGTACAGTCCAATGAGCAGTTCTTC. It codes for CASSLGVQSNEQFF. The chain couples TRBV7-2 to TRBJ2-1; D remains ambiguous. Germline V gene data show CDR1 as SGHTA and CDR2 as FQGNSA. CDR3 length: 14 amino acids. The V end lost 1 base, the J end lost 6 bases, and 10 bases lay between the germline ends. The entire variable domain, with the rest obtained from reference TRBV7-2 and TRBJ2-1, is as follows: GAGVSQSPSNKVTEKGKDVELRCDPISGHTALYWYRQSLGQGLEFLIYFQGNSAPDKSGLPSDRFSAERTGGSVSTLTIQRTQQEDSAVYLCASSLGVQSNEQFFGPGTRLTVL.

This clonotype appeared a few times. V usage is TRBV5-1 and J usage is TRBJ2-6; perhaps D is TRBD1 or TRBD2 (5 bases each). Looked up from germline, CDR1 is SGHRS and CDR2 is YFSETQ. This CDR3 is built from 15 residues. Trimming took off 7 bases at V and 0 bases at J, with 11 bases between the two ends. The chain's CDR3 is CASRDGSSGANVLTF. The DNA for the CDR3 is TGCGCCAGCCGGGACGGTAGCTCTGGGGCCAACGTCCTGACTTTC.

The J gene is TRBJ2-5, the V gene TRBV27; D not certain. Deletions cut 4 bases from V and 3 bases from J, with 9 bases between. Germline CDR1 MNHEY, CDR2 SMNVEV (reference sequence). The CDR3 is 13 amino acids. DNA for the CDR3: TGTGCCAGCAGTTCGCAGAAGAAAGAGACCCAGTACTTC. It specifies CASSSQKKETQYF.

As for this clonotype: The germline gene is not matched at one end of the junction; a read error may be the cause. J is TRBJ2-7 and V is TRBV12-3 or TRBV12-4, with D maybe TRBD1 (6 bases). CDR3 length equals 12 residues. The CDR3 nucleotides are TGTGTCAGCAGTGTGGACAGCTACGAGCAGTACTTC. The encoded protein is CVSSVDSYEQYF.

This rearrangement joins TRBV9 to TRBJ2-7; 11 nucleotides line up with TRBD2. CDR1 SGDLS and CDR2 YYNGEE come from the germline V gene. V gave up 3 bases and J gave up 7 bases; unmatched junction bases: 12. This CDR3 is built from 16 residues. CDR3 loop: CASSASGTSGPNEQYF. CDR3 coding DNA: TGTGCCAGCAGCGCCTCCGGGACTAGCGGTCCCAATGAGCAGTACTTC.

This clonotype was picked up many times. The chain has TRBV2 and TRBJ2-3; 8 positions agree with TRBD1. The CDR3 length is 15 residues. J was trimmed by 0 bases and V by 7 bases; bases with no gene match: 6. The germline CDR1 and CDR2 sequences are SNHLY and FYNNEI. The CDR3 DNA is TGTGCCAGCAATCGGCAGGGGGCGAGCACAGATACGCAGTATTTT. Translated, it gives CASNRQGASTDTQYF.

CDR3 amino acids: CSALPRGLRQPQHF. CDR3 in DNA: TGCAGTGCTCTCCCGAGGGGTTTGCGGCAGCCCCAGCATTTT. V usage is TRBV20-1 and J usage is TRBJ1-5, with a tentative D call TRBD1 (5 bases). V was shortened by 5 bases and J by 7 bases, with 18 bases between the two germline ends. CDR1 and CDR2 (germline): DFQATT, SNEGSKA (reference sequence). CDR3 size: 14 residues.

The chain couples TRBV12-3 or TRBV12-4 to TRBJ1-2; 8 bases match TRBD1. Losses at the gene ends were 6 bases for V and 2 bases for J; bases not matched to a gene: 5. This CDR3 region has 14 residues. The chain's CDR3 is CASRMTGANYGYTF. The CDR3 bases are TGTGCCAGCAGGATGACAGGGGCCAACTATGGCTACACCTTC.

This clonotype has a handful of counts. This chain connects TRBV7-2 to TRBJ2-5; 8 bases match TRBD1. With 1 base clipped from V and 4 bases from J, the junction kept 5 bases outside the gene matches. The length of the CDR3 is 15 residues. Germline loops: CDR1 SGHTA, CDR2 FQGNSA. The CDR3 sequence is CASSLDLRGRETQYF. Written as DNA, the CDR3 is TGTGCCAGCAGCTTAGATCTCAGGGGGCGAGAGACCCAGTACTTC.

The chain joins TRBV5-8 to TRBJ1-1, with 7 bases aligning to TRBD1. V lost 0 bases and J lost 10; bases outside the gene matches: 9. Germline V gene lookup returns CDR1 SGHTS and CDR2 YDEGEE. CDR3 length equals 14 residues. CDR3 in DNA: TGTGCCAGCAGCTTGGGGGACAGCGGGTTGGGAGCTTTCTTT. Its protein is CASSLGDSGLGAFF.

For the CDR3, the DNA is TGTGCCAGCAGTTACACAGGGAATGGAGAAAACATTCAGTACTTC. Translating gives CASSYTGNGENIQYF. The chain has TRBV6-6 and TRBJ2-4, with a tentative D call TRBD1 (6 bases). The CDR3 is made up of 15 amino acids. Trimming shortened V by 2 bases and J by 5 bases, and 13 bases separated the two germline ends. CDR1 is MNHNY and CDR2 is SVGAGI in the germline V gene (reference sequence).

The chain joins TRBV4-1 to TRBJ2-1, with 7 positions matching TRBD1. Germline lookup yields CDR1 MGHRA and CDR2 YSYEKL. V lost 1 base, J lost 7 bases, and 4 bases stayed unmatched. The CDR3 consists of 14 residues. This CDR3 reads CASSQGGGWNEQFF. In DNA, the CDR3 is TGCGCCAGCAGCCAAGGAGGGGGCTGGAATGAGCAGTTCTTC.

This clonotype was observed a few times. The rearrangement uses TRBV7-3 and TRBJ2-3, with D possibly matching TRBD2 (6 bases). Per germline, CDR1 SGHTA and CDR2 FQGTGA. The CDR3 loop spans 14 amino acids. V was trimmed by 6 bases and J by 3 bases, leaving 13 bases between them. CDR3 protein: CASSHRLVTDTQYF. The DNA of the CDR3 is TGTGCCAGCAGTCATAGACTAGTAACAGATACGCAGTATTTT.